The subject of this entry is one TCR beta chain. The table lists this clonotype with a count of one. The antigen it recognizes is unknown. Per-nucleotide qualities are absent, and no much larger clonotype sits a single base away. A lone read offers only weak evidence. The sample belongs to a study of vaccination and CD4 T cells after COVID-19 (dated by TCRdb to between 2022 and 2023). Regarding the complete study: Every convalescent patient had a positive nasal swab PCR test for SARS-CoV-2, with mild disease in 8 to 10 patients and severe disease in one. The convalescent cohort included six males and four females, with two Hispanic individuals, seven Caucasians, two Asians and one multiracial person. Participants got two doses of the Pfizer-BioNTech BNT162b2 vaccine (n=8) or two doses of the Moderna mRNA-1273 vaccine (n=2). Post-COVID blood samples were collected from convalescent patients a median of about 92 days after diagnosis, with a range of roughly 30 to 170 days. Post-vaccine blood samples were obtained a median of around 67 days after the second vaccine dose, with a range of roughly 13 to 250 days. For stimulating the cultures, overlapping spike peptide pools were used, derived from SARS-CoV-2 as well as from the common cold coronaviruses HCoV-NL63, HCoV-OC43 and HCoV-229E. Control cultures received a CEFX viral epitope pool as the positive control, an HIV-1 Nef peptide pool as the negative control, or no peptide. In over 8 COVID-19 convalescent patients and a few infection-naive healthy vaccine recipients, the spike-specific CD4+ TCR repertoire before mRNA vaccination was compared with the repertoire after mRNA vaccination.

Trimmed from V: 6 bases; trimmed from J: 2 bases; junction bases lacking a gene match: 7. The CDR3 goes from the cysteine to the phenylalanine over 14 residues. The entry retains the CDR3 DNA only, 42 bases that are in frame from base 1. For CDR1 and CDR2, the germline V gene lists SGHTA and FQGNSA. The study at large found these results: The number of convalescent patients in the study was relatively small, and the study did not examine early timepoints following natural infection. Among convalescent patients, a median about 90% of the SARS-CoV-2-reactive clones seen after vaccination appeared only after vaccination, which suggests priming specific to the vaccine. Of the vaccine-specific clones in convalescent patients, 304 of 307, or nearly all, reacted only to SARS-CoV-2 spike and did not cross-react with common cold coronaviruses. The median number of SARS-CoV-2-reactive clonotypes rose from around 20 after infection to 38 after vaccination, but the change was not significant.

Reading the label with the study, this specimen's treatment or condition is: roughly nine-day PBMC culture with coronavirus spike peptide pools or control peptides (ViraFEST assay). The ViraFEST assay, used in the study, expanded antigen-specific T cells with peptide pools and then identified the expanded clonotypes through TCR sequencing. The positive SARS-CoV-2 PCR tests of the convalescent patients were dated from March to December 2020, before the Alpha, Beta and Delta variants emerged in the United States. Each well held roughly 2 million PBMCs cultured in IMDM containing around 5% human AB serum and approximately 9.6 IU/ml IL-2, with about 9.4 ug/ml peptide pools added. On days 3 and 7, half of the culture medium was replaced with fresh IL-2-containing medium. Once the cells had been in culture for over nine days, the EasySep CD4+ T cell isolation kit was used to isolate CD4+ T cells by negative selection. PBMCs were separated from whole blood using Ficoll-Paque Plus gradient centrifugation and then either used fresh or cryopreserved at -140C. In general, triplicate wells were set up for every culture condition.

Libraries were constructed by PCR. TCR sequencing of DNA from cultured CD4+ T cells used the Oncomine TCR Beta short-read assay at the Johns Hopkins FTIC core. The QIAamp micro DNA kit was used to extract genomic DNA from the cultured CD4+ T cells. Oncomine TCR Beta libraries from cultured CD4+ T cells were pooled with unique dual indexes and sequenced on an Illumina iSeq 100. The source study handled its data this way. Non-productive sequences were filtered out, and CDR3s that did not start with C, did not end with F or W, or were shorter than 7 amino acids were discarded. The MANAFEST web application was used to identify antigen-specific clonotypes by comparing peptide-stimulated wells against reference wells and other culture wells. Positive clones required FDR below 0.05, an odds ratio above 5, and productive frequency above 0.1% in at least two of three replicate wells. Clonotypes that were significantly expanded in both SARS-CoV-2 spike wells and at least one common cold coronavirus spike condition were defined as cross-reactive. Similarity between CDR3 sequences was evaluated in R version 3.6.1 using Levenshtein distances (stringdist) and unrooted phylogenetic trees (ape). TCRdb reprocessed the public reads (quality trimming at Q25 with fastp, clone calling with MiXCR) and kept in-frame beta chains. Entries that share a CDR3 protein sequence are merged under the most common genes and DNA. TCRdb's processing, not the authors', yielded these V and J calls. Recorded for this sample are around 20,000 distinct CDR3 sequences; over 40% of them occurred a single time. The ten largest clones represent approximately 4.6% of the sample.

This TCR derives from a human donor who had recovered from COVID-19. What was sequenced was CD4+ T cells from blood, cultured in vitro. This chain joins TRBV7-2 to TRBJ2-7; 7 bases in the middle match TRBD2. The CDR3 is CASSWGGSPYEQYF. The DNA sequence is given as TGTGCCAGCAGTTGGGGCGGGAGCCCCTACGAGCAGTACTTC.